These 15 T cell receptor beta chains originate from one sample sequenced in a study of shared clonotypes between healthy human individuals. Libraries were prepared by immunoSEQ multiplex PCR; TCRdb keeps only in-frame clonotypes and omits some of them. The data show fewer than 600,000 clones, with approximately 85% seen just once and 10% to 15% held by the top ten. Sequencing was done on a sample of PBMCs. The receptors were sampled from a woman between 40 and 50 years old in good health. Some clones in this sample may be carry-over from other donors' samples.

Regarding this clone: At one of its ends the junction is not consistent with the germline gene, which may arise from a read error. The gene calls are TRBV7-7 and TRBJ2-2; TRBD1 aligns across 10 bases. The germline V gene has CDR1 SSHAT and CDR2 FNYEAQ (reference sequence). CDR3 length: 15 residues. In DNA, the CDR3 is TGTGCTAGCAGTCCGGGACAGGGGTGGACCGGGGAGCTGTTTTTT. It yields the protein CASSPGQGWTGELFF.

For this clone: Other DNA sequences in this sample translate to the same CDR3. This chain uses TRBV19 with TRBJ2-1, with a tentative D call TRBD1 (5 bases). The CDR3 is 11 amino acids. Per germline, CDR1 LNHDA and CDR2 SQIVND (reference sequence). Trimming removed 8 bases from V and 8 bases from J, with 10 bases in between. CDR3 amino acids: CASDKGYEQFF. The CDR3 DNA reads TGTGCCAGTGATAAGGGGTATGAGCAGTTCTTC.

The chain is built from TRBV5-6 and TRBJ2-4; 7 nucleotides line up with TRBD1. This CDR3 spans 15 amino acids. V trimming: 1 base; J trimming: 7 bases; junction bases outside the gene matches: 8. Germline V gene sequence: CDR1 SGHDT, CDR2 YYEEEE. This CDR3 reads CASSLPTGDMNIQYF. The CDR3 DNA follows: TGTGCCAGCAGCTTGCCCACAGGGGACATGAACATTCAGTACTTC.

The chain couples TRBV11-2 to TRBJ2-7; D perhaps matches TRBD2 (7 bases). Between the trimmed V and J ends, which lost 0 bases and 6 bases, there was a span of 15 bases. The germline CDR1 and CDR2 sequences are SGHAT and FQNNGV. CDR3 length: 15 residues. For the CDR3, the DNA is TGTGCCAGCAGCTTAGACGGGGGGCGCGCTTTCGAGCAGTACTTC. Encoded protein: CASSLDGGRAFEQYF.

The chain combines TRBV6-5 with TRBJ2-7; D is undetermined. Trimming removed 8 bases from V and 5 bases from J, with 13 bases in between. The CDR3 contains 12 residues. Germline V gene sequence: CDR1 MNHEY, CDR2 SVGAGI. The CDR3 sequence: CASQVGFDEQYF. The CDR3 nucleotides read TGTGCCAGCCAAGTGGGTTTCGACGAGCAGTACTTC.

This chain connects TRBV15 to TRBJ2-7, with D perhaps matching TRBD1 or TRBD2 (5 bases each). CDR3 length: 12 amino acids. V shed 6 bases and J shed 2 bases, with 8 bases lying between them. Germline loops: CDR1 LNHNV, CDR2 YYDKDF (reference sequence). The CDR3 DNA reads TGTGCCACCAGTGTGGGGGCCTACGAGCAGTACTTC. Residues: CATSVGAYEQYF.

There are a few counts of this clone. V is TRBV28 and J is TRBJ1-2; 7 bases match TRBD1. V was pared by 2 bases and J by 8 bases, with 8 bases of the junction left unmatched. The CDR3 covers 14 residues. Germline CDR1 MDHEN, CDR2 SYDVKM. CDR3 in DNA: TGTGCCAGCAGTTTAAGACAGGGTATTGGCGGCTACACCTTC. This encodes CASSLRQGIGGYTF.

V usage is TRBV28 and J usage is TRBJ2-6; tentatively, D is TRBD2 (5 bases). From germline, CDR1 is MDHEN and CDR2 SYDVKM. This CDR3 comprises 16 residues. V shed 8 bases and J shed 0 bases, with 14 bases lying between them. The CDR3 coding sequence is TGTGCCAGCTCCCTAGCCGGGGACTCTGGGGCCAACGTCCTGACTTTC. It translates to CASSLAGDSGANVLTF. Supplemented by reference TRBV28 and TRBJ2-6, the full variable domain reads DVKVTQSSRYLVKRTGEKVFLECVQDMDHENMFWYRQDPGLGLRLIYFSYDVKMKEKGDIPEGYSVSREKKERFSLILESASTNQTSMYLCASSLAGDSGANVLTFGAGSRLTVL.

The rearrangement uses TRBV27 and TRBJ2-7, with TRBD2 matching over 16 bases. V dropped 5 bases and J dropped 3; count of bases not matched to a gene: 7. CDR3 length: 17 residues. Per germline, CDR1 MNHEY and CDR2 SMNVEV (reference sequence). The CDR3 loop is CASSPGTSGRAHYEQYF. In nucleotides, the CDR3 is TGTGCCAGCAGTCCAGGGACTAGCGGGAGGGCCCACTACGAGCAGTACTTC.

The chain uses TRBV2 and TRBJ2-5; D remains unclear. Trimming took 5 bases from V and 5 from J, leaving 6 bases between them. Germline loops: CDR1 SNHLY, CDR2 FYNNEI. The CDR3 has 11 amino acids. CDR3 in DNA: TGTGCCAGCAGTTATGGGGAGACCCAGTACTTC. It codes for CASSYGETQYF.

The chain carries TRBV6-4 and TRBJ2-5, with D hard to call. In germline, CDR1 is MRHNA, CDR2 SNTAGT. V lost 4 bases and J 5 bases, leaving 11 bases between the germline ends. This CDR3 is 13 amino acids long. CDR3 sequence: CASSGVHGETQYF. CDR3 nucleotides: TGTGCCAGCAGTGGTGTACACGGGGAGACCCAGTACTTC.

This chain uses TRBV10-3 with TRBJ1-4; a weak D match, TRBD1 (5 bases). The CDR3 runs to 13 residues. V lost 8 bases and J 1 base, leaving 8 bases between the germline ends. Germline assignment: CDR1 ENHRY and CDR2 SYGVKD. CDR3 amino acids: CAIAGGTNEKLFF. Here the CDR3 DNA reads TGTGCCATCGCCGGGGGAACTAATGAAAAACTGTTTTTT.

This chain connects TRBV5-4 to TRBJ1-3; D not certain. The CDR3 totals 13 residues. CDR1 is SGHNT and CDR2 is YYREEE in the germline V gene (reference sequence). Trimming removed 3 bases at V and 4 bases at J, with 8 bases between. Written as DNA, the CDR3 is TGTGCCAGCAGCTGGACTGGGGGAAACACCATATATTTT. Translating gives CASSWTGGNTIYF.

The chain is built from TRBV27 and TRBJ1-4; 8 bases match TRBD1. The V segment lost 4 bases and the J segment 7 bases; nucleotides outside the gene matches: 8. The CDR3 contains 15 residues. In germline, CDR1 is MNHEY, CDR2 SMNVEV (reference sequence). DNA for the CDR3: TGTGCCAGCAGTTCTTCCGGGACAGGACGTGAAAAACTGTTTTTT. Residues: CASSSSGTGREKLFF.

V is TRBV6-5 and J is TRBJ2-7; 9 bases map to TRBD2. J gave up 3 bases and V 7 bases, and 7 bases lay outside the gene matches. CDR3 size: 14 residues. Germline loops: CDR1 MNHEY, CDR2 SVGAGI. CDR3 region: CASIRREGSYEQYF. The CDR3 DNA reads TGTGCCAGCATAAGGCGGGAGGGGAGCTACGAGCAGTACTTC.